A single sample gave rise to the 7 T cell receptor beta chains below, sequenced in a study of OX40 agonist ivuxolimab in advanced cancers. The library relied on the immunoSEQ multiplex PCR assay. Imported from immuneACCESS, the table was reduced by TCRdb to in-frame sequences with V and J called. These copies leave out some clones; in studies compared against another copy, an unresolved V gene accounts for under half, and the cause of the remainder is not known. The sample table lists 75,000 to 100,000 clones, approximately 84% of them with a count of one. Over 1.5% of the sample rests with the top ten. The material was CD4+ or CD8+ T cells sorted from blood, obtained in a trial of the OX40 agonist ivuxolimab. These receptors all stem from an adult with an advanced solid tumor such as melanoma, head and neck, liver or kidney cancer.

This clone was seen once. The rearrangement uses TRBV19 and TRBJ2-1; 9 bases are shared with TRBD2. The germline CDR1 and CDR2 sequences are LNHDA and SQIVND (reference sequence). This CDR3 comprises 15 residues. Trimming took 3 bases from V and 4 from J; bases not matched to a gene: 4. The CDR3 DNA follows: TGTGCCAGTAGTATCTCGCGGGAGGGGTACAATGAGCAGTTCTTC. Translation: CASSISREGYNEQFF.

The CDR3 bases are TGTGCCAGCAGCGCCCTTCAGCGCCTGGGAAGGGATGAGCAGTTCTTC. Translated: CASSALQRLGRDEQFF. The chain links TRBV7-8 to TRBJ2-1, with no clear D. V shed 5 bases and J shed 8 bases, with 22 bases lying between them. This CDR3 is 16 amino acids long. Germline CDR1 is SGHVS and CDR2 is FQNEAQ.

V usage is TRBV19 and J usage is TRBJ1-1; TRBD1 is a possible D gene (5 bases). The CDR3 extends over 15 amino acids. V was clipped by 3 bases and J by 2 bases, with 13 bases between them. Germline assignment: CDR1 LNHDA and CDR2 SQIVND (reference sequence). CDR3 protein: CASSIVGDGNTEAFF. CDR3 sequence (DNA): TGTGCCAGTAGTATTGTGGGGGACGGTAACACTGAAGCTTTCTTT. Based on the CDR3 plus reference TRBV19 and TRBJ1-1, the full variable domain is DGGITQSPKYLFRKEGQNVTLSCEQNLNHDAMYWYRQDPGQGLRLIYYSQIVNDFQKGDIAEGYSVSREKKESFPLTVTSAQKNPTAFYLCASSIVGDGNTEAFFGQGTRLTVV.

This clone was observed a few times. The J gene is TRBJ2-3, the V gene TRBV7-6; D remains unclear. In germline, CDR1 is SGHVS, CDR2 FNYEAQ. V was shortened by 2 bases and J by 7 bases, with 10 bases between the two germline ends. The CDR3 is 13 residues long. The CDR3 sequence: CASSLTMGNTQYF. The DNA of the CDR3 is TGTGCCAGCAGCTTAACAATGGGAAATACGCAGTATTTT.

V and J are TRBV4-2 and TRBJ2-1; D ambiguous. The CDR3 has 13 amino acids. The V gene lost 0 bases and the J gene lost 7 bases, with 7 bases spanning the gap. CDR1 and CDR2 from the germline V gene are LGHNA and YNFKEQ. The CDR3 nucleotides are TGTGCCAGCAGCCAAGATTTTTGGAATGAGCAGTTCTTC. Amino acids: CASSQDFWNEQFF.

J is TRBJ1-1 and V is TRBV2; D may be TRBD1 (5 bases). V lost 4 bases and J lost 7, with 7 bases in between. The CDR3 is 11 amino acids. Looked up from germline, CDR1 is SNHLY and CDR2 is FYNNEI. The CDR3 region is CASSGQIEAFF. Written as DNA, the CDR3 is TGTGCCAGCAGTGGACAGATTGAAGCTTTCTTT.

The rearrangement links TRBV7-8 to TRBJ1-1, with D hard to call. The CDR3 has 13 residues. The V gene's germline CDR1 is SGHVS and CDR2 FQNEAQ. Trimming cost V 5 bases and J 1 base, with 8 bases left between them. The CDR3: CASSPTGNTEAFF. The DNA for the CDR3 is TGTGCCAGCAGCCCAACCGGGAACACTGAAGCTTTCTTT.